Described below is a single T cell receptor (beta chain) sequence and its context. Its antigen is as yet unknown. The repertoire was sequenced with immunoSEQ multiplex PCR; TCRdb's copy has only in-frame clones and lacks some. The table shows about 2.4 million clones, with approximately 93% occurring only once. This sample is part of a study of shared clonotypes between healthy human individuals. Study findings and constraints: Rarefaction demonstrated incomplete sorted-subset sequencing despite large depth.

V shed 5 bases and J shed 2 bases, with 13 bases lying between them. Germline lookup yields CDR1 LGHNA and CDR2 YSLEER. This CDR3 comprises 15 residues. The sequenced material came from naive CD4+ T cells from PBMCs. Indicated subset: CD45RA+ positively selected. This receptor was identified in a man younger than 30 in good health. Some clones in this sample may be carry-over from other donors' samples. This chain links TRBV4-3 with TRBJ2-1; maybe TRBD1 (6 bases). The CDR3 here is CASSFYRAAYNEQFF. As DNA, the CDR3 is TGCGCCAGCAGCTTTTACAGGGCGGCCTACAATGAGCAGTTCTTC.